The present entry profiles one T cell receptor (beta chain) with its context. The sample is drawn from a study of T cells after yellow fever vaccination. TCRdb used MiXCR to reprocess the 5' RACE reads, holding one entry per CDR3 protein. The sample comprises some 320,000 distinct CDR3 sequences, around a tenth of which are singletons, and about 3% rests with the top ten. The sequence was collected from a man aged 18 to 29 who received the YFV17D yellow fever vaccine. The material was CD4+ T cells sorted from PBMCs, obtained 45 days after the yellow fever booster vaccination.

The DNA of the CDR3 is TGTGCCAGCAGCGCTTGGACAGGGGGCAGACAGCCCCAGCATTTT. Protein: CASSAWTGGRQPQHF. The gene calls are TRBV6-6 and TRBJ1-5; 11 positions agree with TRBD1. The trim removed 6 bases at V and 7 bases at J, leaving 8 bases unmatched. The germline V gene has CDR1 MNHNY and CDR2 SVGAGI (reference sequence). The CDR3 loop spans 15 amino acids.